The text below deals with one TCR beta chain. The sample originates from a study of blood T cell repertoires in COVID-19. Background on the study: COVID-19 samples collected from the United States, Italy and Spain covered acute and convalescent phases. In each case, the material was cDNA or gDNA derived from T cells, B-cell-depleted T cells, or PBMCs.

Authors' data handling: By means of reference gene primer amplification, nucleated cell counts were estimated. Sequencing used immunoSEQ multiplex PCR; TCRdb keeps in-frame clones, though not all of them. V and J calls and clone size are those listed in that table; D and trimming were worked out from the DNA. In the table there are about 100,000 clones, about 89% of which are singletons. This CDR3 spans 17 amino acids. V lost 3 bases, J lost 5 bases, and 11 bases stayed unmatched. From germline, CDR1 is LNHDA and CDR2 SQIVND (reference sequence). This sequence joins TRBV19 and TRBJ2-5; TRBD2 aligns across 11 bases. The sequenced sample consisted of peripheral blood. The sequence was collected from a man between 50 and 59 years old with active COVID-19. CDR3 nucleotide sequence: TGTGCCAGTAGTATGGGGTTAGCGGGGGGGCATCAGGAGACCCAGTACTTC. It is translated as CASSMGLAGGHQETQYF.